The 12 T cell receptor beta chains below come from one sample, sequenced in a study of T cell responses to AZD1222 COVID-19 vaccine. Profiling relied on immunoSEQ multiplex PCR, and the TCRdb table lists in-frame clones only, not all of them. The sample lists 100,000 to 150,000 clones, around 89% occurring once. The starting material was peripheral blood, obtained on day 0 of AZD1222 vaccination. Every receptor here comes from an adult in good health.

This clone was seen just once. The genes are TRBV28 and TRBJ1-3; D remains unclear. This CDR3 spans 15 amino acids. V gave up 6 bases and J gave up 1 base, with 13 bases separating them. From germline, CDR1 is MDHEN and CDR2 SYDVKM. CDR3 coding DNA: TGTGCCAGCAGCCCCCCCGTGGGGTCTGGAAACACCATATATTTT. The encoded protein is CASSPPVGSGNTIYF. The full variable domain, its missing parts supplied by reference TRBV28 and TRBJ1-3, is DVKVTQSSRYLVKRTGEKVFLECVQDMDHENMFWYRQDPGLGLRLIYFSYDVKMKEKGDIPEGYSVSREKKERFSLILESASTNQTSMYLCASSPPVGSGNTIYFGEGSWLTVV.

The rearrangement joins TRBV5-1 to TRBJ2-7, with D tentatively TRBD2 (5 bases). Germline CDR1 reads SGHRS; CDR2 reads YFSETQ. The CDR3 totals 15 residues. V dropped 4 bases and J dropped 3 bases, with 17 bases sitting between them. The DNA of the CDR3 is TGCGCCAGCAGCCCCTCGACTGGAGGAGTCTACGAGCAGTACTTC. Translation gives CASSPSTGGVYEQYF. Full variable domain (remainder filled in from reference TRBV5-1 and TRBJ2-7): KAGVTQTPRYLIKTRGQQVTLSCSPISGHRSVSWYQQTPGQGLQFLFEYFSETQRNKGNFPGRFSGRQFSNSRSEMNVSTLELGDSALYLCASSPSTGGVYEQYFGPGTRLTVT.

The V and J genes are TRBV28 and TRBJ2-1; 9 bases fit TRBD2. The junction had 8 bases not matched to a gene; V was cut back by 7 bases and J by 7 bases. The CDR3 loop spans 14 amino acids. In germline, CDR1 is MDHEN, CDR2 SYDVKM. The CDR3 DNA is TGTGCCAGCAAAACTAGCGGGCGGGGTAATGAGCAGTTCTTC. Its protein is CASKTSGRGNEQFF.

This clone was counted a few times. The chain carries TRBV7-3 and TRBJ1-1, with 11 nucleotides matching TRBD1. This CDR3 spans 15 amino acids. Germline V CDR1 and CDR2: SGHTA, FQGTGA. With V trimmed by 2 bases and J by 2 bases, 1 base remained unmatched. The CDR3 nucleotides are TGTGCCAGCAGCTTAGGGACAGGGGGAAACACTGAAGCTTTCTTT. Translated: CASSLGTGGNTEAFF.

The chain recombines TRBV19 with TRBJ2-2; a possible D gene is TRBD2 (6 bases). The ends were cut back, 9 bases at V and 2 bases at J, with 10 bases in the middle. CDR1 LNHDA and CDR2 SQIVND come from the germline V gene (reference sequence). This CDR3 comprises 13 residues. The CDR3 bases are TGTGCCAGCACGGGACTCAACACCGGGGAGCTGTTTTTT. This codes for CASTGLNTGELFF.

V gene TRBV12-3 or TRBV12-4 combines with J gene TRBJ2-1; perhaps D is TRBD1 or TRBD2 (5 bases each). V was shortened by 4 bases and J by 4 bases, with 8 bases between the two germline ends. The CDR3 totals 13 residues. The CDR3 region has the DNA TGTGCCAGCAGTTCCGAGGGGTACAATGAGCAGTTCTTC. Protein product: CASSSEGYNEQFF.

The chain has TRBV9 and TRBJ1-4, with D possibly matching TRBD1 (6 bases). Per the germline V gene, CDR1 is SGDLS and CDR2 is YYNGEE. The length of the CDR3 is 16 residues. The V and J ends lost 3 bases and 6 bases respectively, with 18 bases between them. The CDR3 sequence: CASSAEQGRGYEKLFF. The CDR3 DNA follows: TGTGCCAGCAGCGCCGAACAGGGTCGGGGCTATGAAAAACTGTTTTTT.

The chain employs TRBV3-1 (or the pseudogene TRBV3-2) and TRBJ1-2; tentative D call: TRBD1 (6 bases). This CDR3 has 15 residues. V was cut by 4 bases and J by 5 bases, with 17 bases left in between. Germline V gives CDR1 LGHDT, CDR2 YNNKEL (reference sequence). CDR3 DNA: TGTGCCAGCAGCCCCAGCTACAGGGCGGTATATGGCTACACCTTC. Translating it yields CASSPSYRAVYGYTF.

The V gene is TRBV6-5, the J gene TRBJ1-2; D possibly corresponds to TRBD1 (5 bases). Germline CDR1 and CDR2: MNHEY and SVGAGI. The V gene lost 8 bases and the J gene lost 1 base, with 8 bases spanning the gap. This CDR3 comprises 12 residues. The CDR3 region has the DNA TGTGCCAGCGGGACTTTTAACTATGGCTACACCTTC. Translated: CASGTFNYGYTF.

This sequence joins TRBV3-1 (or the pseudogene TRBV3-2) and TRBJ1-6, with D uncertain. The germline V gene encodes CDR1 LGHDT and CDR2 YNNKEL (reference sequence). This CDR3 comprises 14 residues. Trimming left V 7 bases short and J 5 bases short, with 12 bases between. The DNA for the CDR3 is TGTGCCAGCAATCGGAAACAACATAATTCACCCCTCCACTTT. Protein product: CASNRKQHNSPLHF.

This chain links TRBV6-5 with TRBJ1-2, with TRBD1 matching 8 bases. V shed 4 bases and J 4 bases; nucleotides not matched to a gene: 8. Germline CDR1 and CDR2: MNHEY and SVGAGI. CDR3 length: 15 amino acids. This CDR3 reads CASSSGADRAYGYTF. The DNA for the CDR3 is TGTGCCAGCAGTTCCGGGGCGGACAGGGCCTATGGCTACACCTTC.

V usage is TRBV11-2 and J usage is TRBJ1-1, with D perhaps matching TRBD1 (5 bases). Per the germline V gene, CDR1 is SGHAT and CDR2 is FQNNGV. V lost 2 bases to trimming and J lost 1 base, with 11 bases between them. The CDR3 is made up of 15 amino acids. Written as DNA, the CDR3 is TGTGCCAGCAGCTTAAGAAGAGGGACGAACACTGAAGCTTTCTTT. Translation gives CASSLRRGTNTEAFF.